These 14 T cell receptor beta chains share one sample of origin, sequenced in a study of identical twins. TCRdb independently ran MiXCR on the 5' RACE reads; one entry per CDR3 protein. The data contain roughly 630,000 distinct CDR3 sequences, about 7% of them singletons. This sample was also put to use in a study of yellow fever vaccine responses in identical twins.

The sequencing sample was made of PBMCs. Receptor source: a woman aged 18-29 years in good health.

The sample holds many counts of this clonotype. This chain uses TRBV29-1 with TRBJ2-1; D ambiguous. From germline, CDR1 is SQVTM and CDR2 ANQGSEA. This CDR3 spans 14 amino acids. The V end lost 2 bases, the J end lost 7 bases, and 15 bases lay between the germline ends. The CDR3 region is CSVEHPGPLNEQFF. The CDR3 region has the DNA TGCAGCGTTGAACACCCCGGACCTTTAAATGAGCAGTTCTTC.

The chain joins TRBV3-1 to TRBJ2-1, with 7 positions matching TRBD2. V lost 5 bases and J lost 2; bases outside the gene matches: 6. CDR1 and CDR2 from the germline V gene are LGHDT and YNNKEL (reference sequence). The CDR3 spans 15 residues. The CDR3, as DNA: TGTGCCAGCAGCTTGACTAGCAGCACCTACAATGAGCAGTTCTTC. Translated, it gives CASSLTSSTYNEQFF.

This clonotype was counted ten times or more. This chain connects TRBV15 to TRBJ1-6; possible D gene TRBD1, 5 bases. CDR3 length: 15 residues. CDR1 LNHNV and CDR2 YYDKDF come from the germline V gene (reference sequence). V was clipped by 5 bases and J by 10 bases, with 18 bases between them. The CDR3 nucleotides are TGTGCCACCAGCGTAGCCGGGACCAAAGGGTCACCCCTCCACTTT. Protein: CATSVAGTKGSPLHF.

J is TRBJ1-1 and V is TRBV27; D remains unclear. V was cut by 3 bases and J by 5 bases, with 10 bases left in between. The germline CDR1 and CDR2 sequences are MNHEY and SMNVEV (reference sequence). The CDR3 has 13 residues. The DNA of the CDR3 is TGTGCCAGCAGTTTCAGGCATCGGACTGAAGCTTTCTTT. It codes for CASSFRHRTEAFF.

The CDR3 is CASSFDRSHYNEQFF. The CDR3 DNA follows: TGTGCCAGCAGCTTCGACAGGTCTCACTACAATGAGCAGTTCTTC. This chain joins TRBV11-1 and TRBJ2-1; D perhaps matches TRBD1 (6 bases). The CDR3 covers 15 residues. The germline V and J ends were trimmed by 3 bases and 3 bases, with 12 bases remaining between them. Germline V gives CDR1 SGHAT, CDR2 FQDESV (reference sequence).

The CDR3: CASSFQQHLSPLHF. The CDR3 DNA follows: TGTGCCAGCAGTTTTCAACAGCATTTATCACCCCTCCACTTT. The chain carries TRBV28 and TRBJ1-6, with no clear D. CDR3 length: 14 amino acids. The V gene lost 3 bases and the J gene lost 10 bases, with 13 bases spanning the gap. Germline lookup yields CDR1 MDHEN and CDR2 SYDVKM.

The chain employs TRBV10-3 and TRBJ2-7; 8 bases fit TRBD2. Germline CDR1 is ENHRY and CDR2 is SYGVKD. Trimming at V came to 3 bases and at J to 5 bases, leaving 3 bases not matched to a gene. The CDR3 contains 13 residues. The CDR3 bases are TGTGCCATCAGTGACCCGGGGGGGCACGAGCAGTACGTC. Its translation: CAISDPGGHEQYV.

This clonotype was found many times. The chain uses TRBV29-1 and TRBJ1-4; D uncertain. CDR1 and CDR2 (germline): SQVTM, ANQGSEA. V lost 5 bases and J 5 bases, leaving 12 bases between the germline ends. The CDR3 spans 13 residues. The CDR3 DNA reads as TGCAGCGTTTTAACAGAAAGAAATGAAAAACTGTTTTTT. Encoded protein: CSVLTERNEKLFF.

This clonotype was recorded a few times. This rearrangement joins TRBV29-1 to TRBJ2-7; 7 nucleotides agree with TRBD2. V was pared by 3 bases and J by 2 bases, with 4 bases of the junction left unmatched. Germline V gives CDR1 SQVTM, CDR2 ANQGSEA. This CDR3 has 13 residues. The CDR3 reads CSVDGREPYEQYF. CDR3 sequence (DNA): TGCAGCGTTGATGGGCGGGAGCCCTACGAGCAGTACTTC.

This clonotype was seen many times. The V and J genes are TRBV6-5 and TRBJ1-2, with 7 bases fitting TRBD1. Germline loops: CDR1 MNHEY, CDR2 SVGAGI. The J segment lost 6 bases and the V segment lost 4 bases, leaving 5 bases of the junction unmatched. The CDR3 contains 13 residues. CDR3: CASSLTGYDGYTF. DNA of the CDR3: TGTGCCAGCAGTTTGACAGGGTATGATGGCTACACCTTC.

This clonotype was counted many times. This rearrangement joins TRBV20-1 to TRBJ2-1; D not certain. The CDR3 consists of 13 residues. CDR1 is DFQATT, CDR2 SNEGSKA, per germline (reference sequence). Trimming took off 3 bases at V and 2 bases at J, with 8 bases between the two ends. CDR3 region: CSARSYAYNEQFF. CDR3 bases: TGCAGTGCTAGGAGTTATGCCTACAATGAGCAGTTCTTC.

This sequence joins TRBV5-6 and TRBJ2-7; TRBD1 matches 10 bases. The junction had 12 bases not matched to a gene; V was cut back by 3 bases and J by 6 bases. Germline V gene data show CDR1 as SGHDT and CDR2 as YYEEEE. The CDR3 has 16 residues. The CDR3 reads CASSSPPGQGTREQYF. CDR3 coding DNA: TGTGCCAGCAGCTCGCCACCGGGACAGGGGACCCGCGAGCAGTACTTC. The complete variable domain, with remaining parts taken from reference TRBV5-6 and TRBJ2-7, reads DAGVTQSPTHLIKTRGQQVTLRCSPKSGHDTVSWYQQALGQGPQFIFQYYEEEERQRGNFPDRFSGHQFPNYSSELNVNALLLGDSALYLCASSSPPGQGTREQYFGPGTRLTVT.

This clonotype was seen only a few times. The CDR3 here is CASSLDLNTIYF. CDR3 DNA sequence: TGTGCCAGCAGCTTAGATTTAAACACCATATATTTT. The genes are TRBV7-9 and TRBJ1-3, with D hard to call. Germline lookup yields CDR1 SEHNR and CDR2 FQNEAQ (reference sequence). CDR3 size: 12 residues. The V end was cut by 1 base, the J end by 6 bases, with 4 bases between.

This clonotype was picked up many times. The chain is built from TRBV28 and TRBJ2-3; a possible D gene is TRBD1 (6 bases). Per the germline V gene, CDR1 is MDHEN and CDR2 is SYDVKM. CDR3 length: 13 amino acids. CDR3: CGTVAGVTDTQYF. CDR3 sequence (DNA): TGTGGTACCGTTGCAGGGGTGACAGATACGCAGTATTTT.